This T cell receptor beta chain derives from a study of a mutant IDH1 vaccine in newly diagnosed glioma. The V gene's germline CDR1 is LNHDA and CDR2 SQIVND (reference sequence). The CDR3 spans 15 residues. The V and J ends lost 3 bases and 9 bases, in that order; junction bases with no gene match: 8. Sample time point: baseline, week 1 (first vaccination visit). The sample's treatment: pre-vaccination baseline after standard-of-care therapy. Method: immunoSEQ multiplex PCR; TCRdb's copy keeps in-frame clones and lacks some. The sample holds about 67,000 clones, around four fifths seen once. The clonotype was recovered from a woman under 30 with glioma. Some clones in this sample may be carry-over from other donors' samples. The source was peripheral blood mononuclear cells (PBMCs), collected from a glioma patient treated with radiotherapy, temozolomide or both. The chain uses TRBV19 and TRBJ2-1, with 10 bases lining up with TRBD2. CDR3 coding DNA: TGTGCCAGTAGTATGGGACTAGCGAGTGGGGCTGAGCAGTTCTTC. Encoded protein: CASSMGLASGAEQFF.